This T cell receptor beta chain was sequenced for a study of CXCR3-negative and CXCR3-positive naive CD8 T cells. Study outcomes and limitations: Memory, not naive, CXCR3-negative and CXCR3-positive cells differed in TRBV-TRBJ usage. CXCR3-negative naive cells had less hydrophobic TRB CDR3s than did CXCR3-positive naive cells. It was found that naive subsets had comparable surface CD5, and TCR strength was inferred from TRB CDR3 properties.

Germline values: CDR1 LGHNA, CDR2 YSLEER. The CDR3 runs to 20 residues. A CD45RO-CCR7+CD27+CD95- profile was what naive CD8+ T cells displayed. The TRB libraries of cDNA were built by UMI-labeled 5' RACE. TCRdb re-called the 5' RACE reads; every CDR3 protein appears as one record, without DNA. The sample totals some 140,000 distinct CDR3 sequences. A remark on this clonotype: Its cognate antigen is unknown.

The receptor's source is a human donor in good health. Some clones in this sample may be carry-over from other donors' samples. V and J are TRBV4-3 and TRBJ2-4; TCRdb calls TRBD2, which cannot be checked without DNA. The source material was naive CXCR3+ CD8+ T cells from blood. This sample's subset: CD45RO-CCR7+CD27+CD95- naive CD8+ T cells expressing CXCR3 (TNR3+). The CDR3 is CASSQSVPTTGSIAKNIQYF.